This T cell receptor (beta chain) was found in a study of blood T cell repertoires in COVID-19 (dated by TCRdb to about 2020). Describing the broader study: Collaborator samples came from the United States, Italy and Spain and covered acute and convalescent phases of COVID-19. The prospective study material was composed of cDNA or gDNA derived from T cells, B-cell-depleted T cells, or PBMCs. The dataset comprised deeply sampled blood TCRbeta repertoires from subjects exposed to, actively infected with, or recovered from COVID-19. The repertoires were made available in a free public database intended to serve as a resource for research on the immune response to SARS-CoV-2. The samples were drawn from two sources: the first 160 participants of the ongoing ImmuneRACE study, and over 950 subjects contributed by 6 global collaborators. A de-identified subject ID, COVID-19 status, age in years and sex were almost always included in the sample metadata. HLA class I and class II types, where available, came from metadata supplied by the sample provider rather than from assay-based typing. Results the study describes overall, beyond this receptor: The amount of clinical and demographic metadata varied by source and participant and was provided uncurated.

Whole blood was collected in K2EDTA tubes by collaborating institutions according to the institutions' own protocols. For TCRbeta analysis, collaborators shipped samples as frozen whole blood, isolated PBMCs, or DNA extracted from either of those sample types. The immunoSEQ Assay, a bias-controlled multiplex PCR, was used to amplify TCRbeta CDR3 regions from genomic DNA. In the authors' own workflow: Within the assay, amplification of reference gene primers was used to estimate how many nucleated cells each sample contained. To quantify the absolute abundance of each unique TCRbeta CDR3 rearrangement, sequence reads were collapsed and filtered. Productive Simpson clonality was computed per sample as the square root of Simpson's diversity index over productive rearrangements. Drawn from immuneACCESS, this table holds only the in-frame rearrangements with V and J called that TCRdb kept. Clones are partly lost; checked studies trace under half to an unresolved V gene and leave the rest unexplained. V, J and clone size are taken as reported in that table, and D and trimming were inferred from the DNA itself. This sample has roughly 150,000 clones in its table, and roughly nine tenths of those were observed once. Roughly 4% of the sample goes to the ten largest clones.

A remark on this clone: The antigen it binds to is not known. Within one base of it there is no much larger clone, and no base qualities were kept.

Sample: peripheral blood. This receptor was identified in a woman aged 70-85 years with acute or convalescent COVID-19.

The DNA sequence reads TGTGCCAGCTCACCACCAGAGCTCGCGGCCAAAAACATTCAGTACTTC. Its protein is CASSPPELAAKNIQYF. This sequence uses TRBV18 and TRBJ2-4, with the D gene not clear enough to name. V is cut by 0 bases and J by 1 base, and the space between the germline ends is 10 bases. CDR1 and CDR2 are read off the germline V gene as KGHSH and LQKENI. The CDR3 starts with the cysteine, ends with the phenylalanine, and has 16 residues. Solely the CDR3 DNA is kept, with 48 bases framed from the first base. The CDR3, completed at both ends by the reference TRBV18 and TRBJ2-4 genes, gives the full variable domain NAGVMQNPRHLVRRRGQEARLRCSPMKGHSHVYWYRQLPEEGLKFMVYLQKENIIDESGMPKERFSAEFPKEGPSILRIQQVVRGDSAAYFCASSPPELAAKNIQYFGAGTRLSVL.